This T cell receptor beta chain came from a study of cytomegalovirus exposure and HLA in healthy donors. Background on the study: Earlier, fewer than 130 million unique TCR beta sequences were recovered from approximately 180 million T cells by an analysis.

Comments on this clone: Its antigen is not identified.

The CDR3 extends over 13 amino acids. Trimming took 9 bases from V and 2 from J, leaving 13 bases between them. The V gene's germline CDR1 is SNHLY and CDR2 FYNNEI. Overall study findings and caveats: Association of roughly 18,000 TCR beta sequences with HLA alleles was found at 0.05 false discovery rate in a later analysis.

60 Vbeta and 13 Jbeta primers were used in PCR. Here immunoSEQ multiplex PCR was the method, and the copy in TCRdb shows in-frame clones only, minus some. The repertoire table contains tens of thousands of clones. This sequence joins TRBV2 and TRBJ1-2; TRBD1 is a possible D gene (6 bases). The sample taken for sequencing was PBMCs. The sequence came from a woman between 55 and 75 years old in good health and CMV-seronegative. The CDR3 coding sequence is TGTGCCAGTGGGGGCAGGGAGAACTATGGCTACACCTTC. Translation gives CASGGRENYGYTF.